This T cell receptor beta chain was identified in a study of CD8 T cells in ankylosing spondylitis. General observations from the study: What seemed typical of ankylosing spondylitis blood was a TCR beta motif built from several highly homologous variants. Earlier reports found some motif variants in synovial fluid and blood in reactive arthritis.

CDR1 and CDR2 (germline): SGHTA, FQGNSA. The CDR3 is 15 residues long. V was pared by 2 bases and J by 3 bases, with 4 bases of the junction left unmatched. Quantitative molecular-barcoded 5'-RACE generated the TCR beta libraries. TCRdb re-analysed the 5' RACE reads in MiXCR, keeping a single row per CDR3 protein. Counted here are 250,000 to 400,000 distinct CDR3 sequences, around 10% occurring once; the ten biggest clones make up 9.1%. Notes on this clonotype: Antigen: not known.

The receptor comes from a female donor with ankylosing spondylitis or in good health (not recorded which). This sequence joins TRBV7-2 and TRBJ1-2, with 9 bases identical to TRBD1. The sample taken for sequencing was blood, either unsorted or a sorted T cell fraction (not recorded which). This CDR3 is CASSLTGGRDYGYTF. CDR3 in DNA: TGTGCCAGCAGCTTAACAGGGGGCCGCGACTATGGCTACACCTTC.